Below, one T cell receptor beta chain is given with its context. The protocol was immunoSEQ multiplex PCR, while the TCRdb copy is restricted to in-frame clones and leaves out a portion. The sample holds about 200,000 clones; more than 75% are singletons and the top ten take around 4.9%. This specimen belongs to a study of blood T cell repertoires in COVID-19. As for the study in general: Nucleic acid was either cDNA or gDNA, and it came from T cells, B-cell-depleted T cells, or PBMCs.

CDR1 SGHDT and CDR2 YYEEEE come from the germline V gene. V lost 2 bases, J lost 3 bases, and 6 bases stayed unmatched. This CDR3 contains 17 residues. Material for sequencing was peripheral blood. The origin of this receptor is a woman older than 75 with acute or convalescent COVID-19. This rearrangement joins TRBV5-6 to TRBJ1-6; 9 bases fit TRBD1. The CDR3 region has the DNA TGTGCCAGCAGCTTAGGACAGGGGAAGTTCTATAATTCACCCCTCCACTTT. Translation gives CASSLGQGKFYNSPLHF.